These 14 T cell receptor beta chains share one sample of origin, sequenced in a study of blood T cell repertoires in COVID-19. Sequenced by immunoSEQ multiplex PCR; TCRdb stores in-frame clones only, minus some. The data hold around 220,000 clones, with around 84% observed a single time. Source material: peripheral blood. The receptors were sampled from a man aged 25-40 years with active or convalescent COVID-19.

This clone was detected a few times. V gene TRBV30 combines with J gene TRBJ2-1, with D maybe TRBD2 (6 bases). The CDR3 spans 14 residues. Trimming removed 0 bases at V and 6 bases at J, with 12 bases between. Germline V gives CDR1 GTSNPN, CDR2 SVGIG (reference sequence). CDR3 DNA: TGTGCCTGGAGTGTAACCGGGAGAGGCAATGAGCAGTTCTTC. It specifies CAWSVTGRGNEQFF.

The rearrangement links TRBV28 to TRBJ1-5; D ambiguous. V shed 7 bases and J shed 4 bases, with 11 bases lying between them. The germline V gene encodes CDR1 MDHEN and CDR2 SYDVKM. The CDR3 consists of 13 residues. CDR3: CASTPPGNQPQHF. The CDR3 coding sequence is TGTGCCAGCACCCCTCCCGGGAATCAGCCCCAGCATTTT.

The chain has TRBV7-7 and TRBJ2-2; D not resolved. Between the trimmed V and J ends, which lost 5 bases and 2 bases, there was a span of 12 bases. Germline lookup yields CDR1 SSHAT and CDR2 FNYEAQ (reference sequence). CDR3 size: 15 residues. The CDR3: CASSPRLGNTGELFF. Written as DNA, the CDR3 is TGTGCCAGCAGCCCCCGACTGGGTAACACCGGGGAGCTGTTTTTT.

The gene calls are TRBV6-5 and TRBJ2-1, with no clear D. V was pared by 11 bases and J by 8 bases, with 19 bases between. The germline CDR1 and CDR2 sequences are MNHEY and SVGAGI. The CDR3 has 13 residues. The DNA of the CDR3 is TGTGCCGTTCGGTCACGGGTGTTCGATGAGCAGTTCTTC. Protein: CAVRSRVFDEQFF.

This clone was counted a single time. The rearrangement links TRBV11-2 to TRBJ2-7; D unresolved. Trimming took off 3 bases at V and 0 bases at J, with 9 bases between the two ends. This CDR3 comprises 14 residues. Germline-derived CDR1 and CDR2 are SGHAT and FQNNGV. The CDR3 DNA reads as TGTGCCAGCAGCTTTTTGGAGACCTCCTACGAGCAGTACTTC. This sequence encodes CASSFLETSYEQYF.

CDR3 nucleotides: TGCAGCGTTGTTCGCGGGAGGGCCACGGATACGCAGTATTTT. This gives the protein CSVVRGRATDTQYF. This rearrangement joins TRBV29-1 to TRBJ2-3, with TRBD2 identical over 9 bases. The CDR3 covers 14 residues. V gave up 4 bases and J gave up 6 bases; unmatched junction bases: 8. The germline CDR1 and CDR2 sequences are SQVTM and ANQGSEA.

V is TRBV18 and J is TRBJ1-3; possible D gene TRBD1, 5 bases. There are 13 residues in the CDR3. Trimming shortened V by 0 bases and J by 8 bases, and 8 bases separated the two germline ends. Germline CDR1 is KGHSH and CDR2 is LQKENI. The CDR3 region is CASSPPGAYTIYF. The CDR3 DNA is TGTGCCAGCTCACCACCAGGGGCATACACCATATATTTT. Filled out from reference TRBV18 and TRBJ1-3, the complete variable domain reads NAGVMQNPRHLVRRRGQEARLRCSPMKGHSHVYWYRQLPEEGLKFMVYLQKENIIDESGMPKERFSAEFPKEGPSILRIQQVVRGDSAAYFCASSPPGAYTIYFGEGSWLTVV.

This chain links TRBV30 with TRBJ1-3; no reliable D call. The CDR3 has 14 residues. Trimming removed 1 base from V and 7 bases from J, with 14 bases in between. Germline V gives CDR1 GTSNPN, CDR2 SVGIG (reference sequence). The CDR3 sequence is CAWSGESPRNTIYF. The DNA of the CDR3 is TGTGCCTGGAGTGGTGAAAGCCCCCGGAACACCATATATTTT.

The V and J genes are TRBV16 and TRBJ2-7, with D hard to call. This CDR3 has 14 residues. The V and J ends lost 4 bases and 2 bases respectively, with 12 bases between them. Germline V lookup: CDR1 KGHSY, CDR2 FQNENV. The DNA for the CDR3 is TGTGCCAGCAGCCTGCCCGGAACTACCTACGAGCAGTACTTC. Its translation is CASSLPGTTYEQYF. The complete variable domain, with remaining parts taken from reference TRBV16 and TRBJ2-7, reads GEEVAQTPKHLVRGEGQKAKLYCAPIKGHSYVFWYQQVLKNEFKFLISFQNENVFDETGMPKERFSAKCLPNSPCSLEIQATKLEDSAVYFCASSLPGTTYEQYFGPGTRLTVT.

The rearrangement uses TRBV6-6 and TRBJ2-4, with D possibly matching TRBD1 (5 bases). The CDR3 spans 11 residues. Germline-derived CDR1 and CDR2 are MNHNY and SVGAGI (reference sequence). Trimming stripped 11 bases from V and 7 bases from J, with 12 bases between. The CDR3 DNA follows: TGTGCCGGGTCAGGGAACAACATTCAGTACTTC. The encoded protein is CAGSGNNIQYF.

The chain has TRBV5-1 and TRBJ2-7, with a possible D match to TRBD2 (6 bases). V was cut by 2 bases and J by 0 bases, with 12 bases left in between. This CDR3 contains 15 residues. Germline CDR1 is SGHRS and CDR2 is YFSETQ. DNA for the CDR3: TGCGCCAGCAGCTTACCCGGACTAACCTCCTACGAGCAGTACTTC. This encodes CASSLPGLTSYEQYF.

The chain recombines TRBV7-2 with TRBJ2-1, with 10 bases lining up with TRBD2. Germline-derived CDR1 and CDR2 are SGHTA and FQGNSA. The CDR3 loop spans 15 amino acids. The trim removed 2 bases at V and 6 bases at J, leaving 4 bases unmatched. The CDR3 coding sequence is TGTGCCAGCAGCTTATCTAGCGGGGGTCTCAATGAGCAGTTCTTC. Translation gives CASSLSSGGLNEQFF.

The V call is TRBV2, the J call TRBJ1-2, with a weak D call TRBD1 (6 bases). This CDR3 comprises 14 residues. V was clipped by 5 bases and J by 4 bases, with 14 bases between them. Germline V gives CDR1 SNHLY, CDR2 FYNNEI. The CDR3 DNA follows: TGTGCCAGCAGTCGCACCGGGACACGCTATGGCTACACCTTC. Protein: CASSRTGTRYGYTF. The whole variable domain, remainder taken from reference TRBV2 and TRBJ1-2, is EPEVTQTPSHQVTQMGQEVILRCVPISNHLYFYWYRQILGQKVEFLVSFYNNEISEKSEIFDDQFSVERPDGSNFTLKIRSTKLEDSAMYFCASSRTGTRYGYTFGSGTRLTVV.

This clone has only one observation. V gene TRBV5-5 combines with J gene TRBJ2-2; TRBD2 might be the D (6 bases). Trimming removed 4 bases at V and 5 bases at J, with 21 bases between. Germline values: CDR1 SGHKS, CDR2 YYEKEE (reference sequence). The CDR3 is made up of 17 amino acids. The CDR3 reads CASSLDLLGLGTGELFF. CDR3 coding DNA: TGTGCCAGCAGCCTAGACTTGTTGGGACTCGGGACCGGGGAGCTGTTTTTT.